This TCR beta chain was sequenced for a study of T cell repertoires in cytomegalovirus infection. Overall study: CMV infection plus the matching HLA type was flagged by public TCR beta signatures.

TCRdb ran MiXCR on the reads and lists one entry per CDR3 protein. The sample consists of 680,000 or so distinct CDR3 sequences, approximately 34% of them appearing once. General study findings and limits: Carriage of CMV together with the relevant HLA was identifiable through cumulative public TCR beta family frequency.

This CDR3 contains 14 residues. Germline CDR1 and CDR2: DFQATT and SNEGSKA (reference sequence). A remark on this clonotype: Its antigen is not known. At one boundary the junction diverges from the germline segment, which might be a read error.

The genes are TRBV20-1 and TRBJ2-3, with 12 bases that match TRBD2. This sequence was found in a human donor in good health (CMV status not recorded). Some clones in this sample may be carry-over from other donors' samples. The sample was PBMCs. The CDR3 DNA reads as TGCAGTGCGCCTAGCGGGAGGGCCCAAGATACGAAGTATTTT. Protein sequence: CSAPSGRAQDTKYF.